Listed below are T cell receptor beta chains from one sample, sequenced in a study of cytomegalovirus exposure and HLA in healthy donors. Using immunoSEQ multiplex PCR, the repertoire was profiled, and TCRdb retains in-frame clones only, with some absent. Of about 120,000 clones in the sample, approximately 9.4% are singletons; the top ten hold 3% to 3.5%. The sample consisted of PBMCs. The receptors were gathered from a man aged 25-40 years in good health and CMV-seronegative. Both conserved end residues are part of each CDR3. The order of the fields is V gene, J gene, D gene, clone size, CDR3 DNA, CDR3 protein. The D gene is left open where the match is weak. Some rows mark clone size as missing; the rest say once, few, many or name a class of expanded clone.

v_call: TRBV7-8
j_call: TRBJ1-3
d_call: TRBD1
clone_size: NA
cdr3_nt: TGTGCCAGCAGCTTCTACGACAGGGTCCTCTCTGGAAACACCATATATTTT
cdr3_aa: CASSFYDRVLSGNTIYF

v_call: TRBV19
j_call: TRBJ2-7
d_call: NA
clone_size: NA
cdr3_nt: TGTGCCAGTAGGCGAGGCCCCTCCTACGAGCAGTACTTC
cdr3_aa: CASRRGPSYEQYF

v_call: TRBV18
j_call: TRBJ2-5
d_call: TRBD1
clone_size: NA
cdr3_nt: TGTGCCAGCTCACGAGGGGACAGATTATCTATGGAGACCCAGTACTTC
cdr3_aa: CASSRGDRLSMETQYF

v_call: TRBV7-2
j_call: TRBJ1-5
d_call: NA
clone_size: few
cdr3_nt: TGTGCCAGCAGCTTAGTGGAGAATCAGCCCCAGCATTTT
cdr3_aa: CASSLVENQPQHF

v_call: TRBV5-1
j_call: TRBJ2-3
d_call: NA
clone_size: few
cdr3_nt: TGCGCCAGCAGACCAGGGGCGCCAGATACGCAGTATTTT
cdr3_aa: CASRPGAPDTQYF

v_call: TRBV28
j_call: TRBJ2-5
d_call: TRBD1
clone_size: NA
cdr3_nt: TGTGCCAGCAGTCCAGGACAGGGACCAGAGACCCAGTACTTC
cdr3_aa: CASSPGQGPETQYF

v_call: TRBV13
j_call: TRBJ2-7
d_call: NA
clone_size: once
cdr3_nt: TGTGCCAGCAGCTTAGGGACAGTAACCTACGAGCAGTACTTC
cdr3_aa: CASSLGTVTYEQYF

v_call: TRBV6-4
j_call: TRBJ2-4
d_call: NA
clone_size: NA
cdr3_nt: TGTGCCAGCAGAGACGGGCCGGGGGGCCCAAACATTCAGTACTTC
cdr3_aa: CASRDGPGGPNIQYF

v_call: TRBV18
j_call: TRBJ2-1
d_call: NA
clone_size: NA
cdr3_nt: TGTGCCAGCTCAACACTCCAGGAACCGTACAATGAGCAGTTCTTC
cdr3_aa: CASSTLQEPYNEQFF

v_call: TRBV12-5
j_call: TRBJ2-2
d_call: TRBD2
clone_size: few
cdr3_nt: TGTGCTAGTGGTTTGCCTCTGGCACCGACTAGCGGGAGAAACGGGGAGCTGTTTTTT
cdr3_aa: CASGLPLAPTSGRNGELFF

v_call: TRBV30
j_call: TRBJ2-2
d_call: TRBD1
clone_size: NA
cdr3_nt: TGTGCCTGGAGGGACCGACAGGGGGCGGTAACCGGGGAGCTGTTTTTT
cdr3_aa: CAWRDRQGAVTGELFF

v_call: TRBV7-2
j_call: TRBJ1-1
d_call: NA
clone_size: few
cdr3_nt: TGTGCCAGCGATCTGACACAGAACACTGAAGCTTTCTTT
cdr3_aa: CASDLTQNTEAFF

v_call: TRBV6-4
j_call: TRBJ2-3
d_call: TRBD2
clone_size: few
cdr3_nt: TGTGCCAGCAGTGACACTAGCGGGAGGGCCGGCACAGATACGCAGTATTTT
cdr3_aa: CASSDTSGRAGTDTQYF

v_call: TRBV10-2
j_call: TRBJ1-1
d_call: NA
clone_size: NA
cdr3_nt: TGCGCCAGCAGTAACACAGGGTTGAACACTGAAGCTTTCTTT
cdr3_aa: CASSNTGLNTEAFF

v_call: TRBV7-9
j_call: TRBJ2-5
d_call: TRBD2
clone_size: NA
cdr3_nt: TGTGCCAGCAGCTTAGCCGGGGGGGGGAGAGAGACCCAGTACTTC
cdr3_aa: CASSLAGGGRETQYF

v_call: TRBV7-9
j_call: TRBJ2-5
d_call: TRBD2
clone_size: NA
cdr3_nt: TGTGCCAGCAGCTTAGGAATAGCGGGGGGCCCGCAAGAGACCCAGTACTTC
cdr3_aa: CASSLGIAGGPQETQYF

v_call: TRBV30
j_call: TRBJ2-6
d_call: TRBD1
clone_size: few
cdr3_nt: TGTGCCTGCGACAGGGGGCCAATATCTGGGGCCAACGTCCTGACTTTC
cdr3_aa: CACDRGPISGANVLTF

v_call: TRBV19
j_call: TRBJ1-4
d_call: NA
clone_size: few
cdr3_nt: TGTGCCAGTAGTATCTCCGGGGGGCTACGGGAAAAACTGTTTTTT
cdr3_aa: CASSISGGLREKLFF

v_call: TRBV7-9
j_call: TRBJ2-1
d_call: NA
clone_size: few
cdr3_nt: TGTGCCAGCCCCAATAGGGGGGGGAACTACAATGAGCAGTTCTTC
cdr3_aa: CASPNRGGNYNEQFF

v_call: TRBV6-5
j_call: TRBJ1-3
d_call: NA
clone_size: NA
cdr3_nt: TGTGCCAGCAGTTGGGGAAACAGGGCCTCTGGAAACACCATATATTTT
cdr3_aa: CASSWGNRASGNTIYF

v_call: TRBV6-6
j_call: TRBJ2-7
d_call: TRBD2
clone_size: NA
cdr3_nt: TGTGCCAGCAGTTACGTTTTGGCGGGAGCCTACGAGCAGTACTTC
cdr3_aa: CASSYVLAGAYEQYF

v_call: TRBV9
j_call: TRBJ2-5
d_call: NA
clone_size: few
cdr3_nt: TGTGCCAGCAGCCCCTTCGCGGGGACCCAGTACTTC
cdr3_aa: CASSPFAGTQYF

v_call: TRBV6-1
j_call: TRBJ2-1
d_call: NA
clone_size: NA
cdr3_nt: TGTGCCAGCAGTGCCCTGGCAGGTAGCTCCTACAATGAGCAGTTCTTC
cdr3_aa: CASSALAGSSYNEQFF

v_call: TRBV5-4
j_call: TRBJ1-2
d_call: NA
clone_size: NA
cdr3_nt: TGTGCCAGCAGCGGACGGCCCGGGAAGAGTGGCTACACCTTC
cdr3_aa: CASSGRPGKSGYTF

v_call: TRBV11-3
j_call: TRBJ2-2
d_call: NA
clone_size: few
cdr3_nt: TGTGCCAGCAGCTACAATACCGGGGAGCTGTTTTTT
cdr3_aa: CASSYNTGELFF

v_call: TRBV7-9
j_call: TRBJ1-2
d_call: TRBD1
clone_size: few
cdr3_nt: TGTGCCAGCAGCTGGGACAGCTATGGCTACACCTTC
cdr3_aa: CASSWDSYGYTF

v_call: TRBV7-3
j_call: TRBJ2-3
d_call: TRBD2
clone_size: NA
cdr3_nt: TGTGCCAGCAGTCTAGCGGGAGCAGATACGCAGTATTTT
cdr3_aa: CASSLAGADTQYF

v_call: TRBV15
j_call: TRBJ2-2
d_call: NA
clone_size: few
cdr3_nt: TGTGCCACCAGCAGATACTCCCACAGGGCGGGCGGGGAGCTGTTTTTT
cdr3_aa: CATSRYSHRAGGELFF

v_call: TRBV5-1
j_call: TRBJ2-2
d_call: TRBD1
clone_size: NA
cdr3_nt: TGCGCCAGCAGCCCACGGGACAGGGGGAGCACCGGGGAGCTGTTTTTT
cdr3_aa: CASSPRDRGSTGELFF

v_call: TRBV14
j_call: TRBJ1-2
d_call: NA
clone_size: few
cdr3_nt: TGTGCCAGCAGTCCGCTGAGGGCGGGACTTAACTATGGCTACACCTTC
cdr3_aa: CASSPLRAGLNYGYTF

v_call: TRBV5-8
j_call: TRBJ2-3
d_call: NA
clone_size: NA
cdr3_nt: TGTGCCAGCAGCTTTAGGGCTAGCGCTAGCACAGATACGCAGTATTTT
cdr3_aa: CASSFRASASTDTQYF

v_call: TRBV23-1
j_call: TRBJ1-5
d_call: TRBD1
clone_size: few
cdr3_nt: TGCGCCAGCAGTCAATCGAACCACCGGGACAGGAGAAGATATAGCAATCAGCCCCAGCATTTT
cdr3_aa: CASSQSNHRDRRRYSNQPQHF

v_call: TRBV28
j_call: TRBJ2-7
d_call: TRBD1
clone_size: few
cdr3_nt: TGTGCCAGCAGTTTACCGGGACAGGGGAAAGAGCAGTACTTC
cdr3_aa: CASSLPGQGKEQYF

v_call: TRBV6-1
j_call: TRBJ1-1
d_call: NA
clone_size: NA
cdr3_nt: TGTGCCAGCAGTGAACGGGGGTTATATCTTTCGAACACTGAAGCTTTCTTT
cdr3_aa: CASSERGLYLSNTEAFF

v_call: TRBV19
j_call: TRBJ2-7
d_call: NA
clone_size: NA
cdr3_nt: TGTGCCAGTAGTCCCACAACGGGACACTCCTACGAGCAGTACTTC
cdr3_aa: CASSPTTGHSYEQYF

v_call: TRBV4-2
j_call: TRBJ2-1
d_call: NA
clone_size: few
cdr3_nt: TGTGCCAGCAGCCAAGACGGAGGGGTAAATGAGCAGTTCTTC
cdr3_aa: CASSQDGGVNEQFF

v_call: TRBV9
j_call: TRBJ2-7
d_call: TRBD2
clone_size: NA
cdr3_nt: TGTGCCAGCAGCGTAGGAGGAACTAGCGGGGTCTACGAGCAGTACTTC
cdr3_aa: CASSVGGTSGVYEQYF

v_call: TRBV13
j_call: TRBJ1-2
d_call: TRBD1
clone_size: few
cdr3_nt: TGTGCCAGCAGCTCCAGGGGGATCTATGGCTACACCTTC
cdr3_aa: CASSSRGIYGYTF

v_call: TRBV5-1
j_call: TRBJ2-2
d_call: TRBD2
clone_size: NA
cdr3_nt: TGCGCCAGCAGCTTAGACGGGACTAGCGGGAGAATTGGCGGGGAGCTGTTTTTT
cdr3_aa: CASSLDGTSGRIGGELFF

v_call: TRBV14
j_call: TRBJ2-7
d_call: NA
clone_size: few
cdr3_nt: TGTGCCAGCAGCCAAGATGCCTGGGTTGTACAGGAGCAGTACTTC
cdr3_aa: CASSQDAWVVQEQYF

v_call: TRBV27
j_call: TRBJ2-5
d_call: TRBD2
clone_size: NA
cdr3_nt: TGTGCCAGCAAATCTCGCCTAGCGGGAGAAGAGACCCAGTACTTC
cdr3_aa: CASKSRLAGEETQYF